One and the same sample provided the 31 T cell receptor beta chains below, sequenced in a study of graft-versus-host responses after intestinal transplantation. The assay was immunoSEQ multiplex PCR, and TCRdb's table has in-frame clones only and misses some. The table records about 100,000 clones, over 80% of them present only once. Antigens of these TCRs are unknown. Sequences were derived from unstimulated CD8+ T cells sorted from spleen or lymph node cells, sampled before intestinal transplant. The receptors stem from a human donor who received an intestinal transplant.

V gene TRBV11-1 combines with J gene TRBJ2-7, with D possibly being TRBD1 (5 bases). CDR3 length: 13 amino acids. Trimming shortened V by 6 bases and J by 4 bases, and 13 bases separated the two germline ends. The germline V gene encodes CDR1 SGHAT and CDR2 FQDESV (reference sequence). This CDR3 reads CASRFEGDYEQYF. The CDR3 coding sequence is TGTGCCAGCAGGTTCGAAGGGGATTACGAGCAGTACTTC.

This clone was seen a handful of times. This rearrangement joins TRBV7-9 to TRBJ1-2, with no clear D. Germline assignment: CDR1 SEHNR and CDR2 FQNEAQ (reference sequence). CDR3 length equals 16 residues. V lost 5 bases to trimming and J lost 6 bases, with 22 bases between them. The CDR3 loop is CASSLKTGANFDGYTF. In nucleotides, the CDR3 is TGTGCCAGCAGCCTAAAGACCGGCGCCAACTTCGATGGCTACACCTTC. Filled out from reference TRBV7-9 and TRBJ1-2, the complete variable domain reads DTGVSQNPRHKITKRGQNVTFRCDPISEHNRLYWYRQTLGQGPEFLTYFQNEAQLEKSRLLSDRFSAERPKGSFSTLEIQRTEQGDSAMYLCASSLKTGANFDGYTFGSGTRLTVV.

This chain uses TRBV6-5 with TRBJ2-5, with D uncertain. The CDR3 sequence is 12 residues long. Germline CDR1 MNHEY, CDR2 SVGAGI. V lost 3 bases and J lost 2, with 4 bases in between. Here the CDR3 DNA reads TGTGCCAGCAGTTATGATCAAGAGACCCAGTACTTC. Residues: CASSYDQETQYF.

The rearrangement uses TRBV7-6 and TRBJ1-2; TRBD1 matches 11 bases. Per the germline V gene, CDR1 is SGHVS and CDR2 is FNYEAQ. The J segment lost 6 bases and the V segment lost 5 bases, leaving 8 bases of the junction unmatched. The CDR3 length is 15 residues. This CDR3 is CASSLGTGGANGYTF. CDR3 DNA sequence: TGTGCCAGCAGCCTCGGGACAGGGGGGGCGAATGGCTACACCTTC.

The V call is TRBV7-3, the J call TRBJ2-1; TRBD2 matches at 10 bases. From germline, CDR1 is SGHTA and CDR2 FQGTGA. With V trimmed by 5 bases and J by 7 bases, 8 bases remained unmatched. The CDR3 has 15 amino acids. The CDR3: CASSPLAGEENEQFF. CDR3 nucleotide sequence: TGTGCCAGCAGCCCCCTAGCGGGAGAAGAAAATGAGCAGTTCTTC.

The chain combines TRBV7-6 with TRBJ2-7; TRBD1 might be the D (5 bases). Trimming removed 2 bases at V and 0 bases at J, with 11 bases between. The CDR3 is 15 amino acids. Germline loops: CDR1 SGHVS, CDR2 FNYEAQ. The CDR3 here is CASSLFSDSSYEQYF. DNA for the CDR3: TGTGCCAGCAGCTTATTCTCTGACAGCTCCTACGAGCAGTACTTC.

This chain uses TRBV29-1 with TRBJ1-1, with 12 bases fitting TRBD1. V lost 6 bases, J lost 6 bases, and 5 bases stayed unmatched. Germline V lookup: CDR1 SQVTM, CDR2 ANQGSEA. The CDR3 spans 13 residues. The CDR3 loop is CSVSGTGGPEAFF. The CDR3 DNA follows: TGCAGCGTCTCCGGGACAGGGGGCCCTGAAGCTTTCTTT.

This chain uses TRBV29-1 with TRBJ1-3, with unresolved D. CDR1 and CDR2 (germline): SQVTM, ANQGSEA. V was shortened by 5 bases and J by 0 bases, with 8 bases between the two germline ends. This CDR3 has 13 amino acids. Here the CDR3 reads CSVFTASGNTIYF. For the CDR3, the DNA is TGCAGCGTTTTTACTGCCTCTGGAAACACCATATATTTT.

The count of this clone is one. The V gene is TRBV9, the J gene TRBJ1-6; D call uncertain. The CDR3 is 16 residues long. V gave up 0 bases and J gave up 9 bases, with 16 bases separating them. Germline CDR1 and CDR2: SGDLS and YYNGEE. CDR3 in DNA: TGTGCCAGCAGCGTAGATGTAGAGGGCTGGGGTTCACCCCTCCACTTT. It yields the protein CASSVDVEGWGSPLHF.

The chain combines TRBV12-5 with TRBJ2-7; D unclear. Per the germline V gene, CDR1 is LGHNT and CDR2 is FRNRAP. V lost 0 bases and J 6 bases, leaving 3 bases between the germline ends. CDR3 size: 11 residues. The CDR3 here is CASGLVGEQYF. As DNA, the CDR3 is TGTGCTAGTGGTTTGGTAGGCGAGCAGTACTTC.

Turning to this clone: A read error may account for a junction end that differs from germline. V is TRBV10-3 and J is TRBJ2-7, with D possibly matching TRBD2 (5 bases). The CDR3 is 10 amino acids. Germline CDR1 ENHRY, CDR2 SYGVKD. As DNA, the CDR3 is TGTGCCATCGGTGAGGGCGAGCAGTACTTC. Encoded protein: CAIGEGEQYF.

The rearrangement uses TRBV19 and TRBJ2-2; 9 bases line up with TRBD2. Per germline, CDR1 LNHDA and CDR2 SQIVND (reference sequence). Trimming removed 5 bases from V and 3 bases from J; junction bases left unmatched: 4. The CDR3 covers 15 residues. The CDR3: CASSALAGHTGELFF. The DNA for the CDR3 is TGTGCCAGTAGTGCCCTAGCGGGACACACCGGGGAGCTGTTTTTT.

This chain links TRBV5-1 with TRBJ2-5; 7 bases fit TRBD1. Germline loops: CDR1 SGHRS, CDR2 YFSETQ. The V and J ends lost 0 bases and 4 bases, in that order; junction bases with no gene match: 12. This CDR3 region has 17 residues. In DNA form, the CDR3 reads TGCGCCAGCAGCTTGGCCTTCGGGACAGACTTCGGAGAGACCCAGTACTTC. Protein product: CASSLAFGTDFGETQYF.

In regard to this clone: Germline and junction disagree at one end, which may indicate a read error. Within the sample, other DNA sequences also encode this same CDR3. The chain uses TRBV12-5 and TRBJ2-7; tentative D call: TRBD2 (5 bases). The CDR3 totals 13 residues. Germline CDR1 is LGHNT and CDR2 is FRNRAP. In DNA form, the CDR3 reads TGTGCTAGTGGCTTGGTACTAGGTTACGAGCAGTACTTC. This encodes CASGLVLGYEQYF.

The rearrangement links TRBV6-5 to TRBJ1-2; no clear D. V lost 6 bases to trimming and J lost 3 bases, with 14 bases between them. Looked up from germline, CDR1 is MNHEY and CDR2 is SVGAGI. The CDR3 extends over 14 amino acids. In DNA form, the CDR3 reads TGTGCCAGCAGCTCCCTGGAGGGTTACTATGGCTACACCTTC. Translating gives CASSSLEGYYGYTF.

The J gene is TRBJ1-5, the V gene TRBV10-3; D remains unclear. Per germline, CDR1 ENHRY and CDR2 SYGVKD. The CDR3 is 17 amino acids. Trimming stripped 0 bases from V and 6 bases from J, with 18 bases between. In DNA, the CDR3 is TGTGCCATCAGTGAGTCATGGGGAGAGGGCCTCGGTCAGCCCCAGCATTTT. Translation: CAISESWGEGLGQPQHF.

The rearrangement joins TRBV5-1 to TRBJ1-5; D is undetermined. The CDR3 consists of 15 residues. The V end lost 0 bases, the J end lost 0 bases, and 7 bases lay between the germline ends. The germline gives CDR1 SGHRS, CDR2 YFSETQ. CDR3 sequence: CASSLGWGSNQPQHF. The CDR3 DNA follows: TGCGCCAGCAGCTTGGGATGGGGTAGCAATCAGCCCCAGCATTTT.

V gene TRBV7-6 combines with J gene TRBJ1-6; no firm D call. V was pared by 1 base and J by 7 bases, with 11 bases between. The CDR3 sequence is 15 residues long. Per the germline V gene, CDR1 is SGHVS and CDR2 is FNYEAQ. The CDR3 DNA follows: TGTGCCAGCAGCTTAGTCCCAGGTCGGAATTCACCCCTCCACTTT. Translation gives CASSLVPGRNSPLHF.

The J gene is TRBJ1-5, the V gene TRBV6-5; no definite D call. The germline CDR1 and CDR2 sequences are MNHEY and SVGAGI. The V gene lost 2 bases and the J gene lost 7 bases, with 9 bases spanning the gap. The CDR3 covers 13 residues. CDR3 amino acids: CASSYDGDQPQHF. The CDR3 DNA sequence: TGTGCCAGCAGTTACGACGGTGACCAGCCCCAGCATTTT.

The CDR3 spells CASSGSLEYEQYF. The CDR3 nucleotides read TGTGCCAGCAGTGGTTCCCTTGAGTACGAGCAGTACTTC. V is TRBV6-1 and J is TRBJ2-7; D is ambiguous. Germline CDR1 MNHNS, CDR2 SASEGT. Trimming pared 4 bases from V and 4 bases from J, leaving 11 bases between. The CDR3 spans 13 residues.

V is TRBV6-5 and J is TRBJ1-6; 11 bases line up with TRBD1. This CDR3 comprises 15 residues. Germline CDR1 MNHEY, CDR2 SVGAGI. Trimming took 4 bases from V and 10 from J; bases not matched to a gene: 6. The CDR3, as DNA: TGTGCCAGCAGTTTTGGGACAGGGGGGATATCACCCCTCCACTTT. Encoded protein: CASSFGTGGISPLHF.

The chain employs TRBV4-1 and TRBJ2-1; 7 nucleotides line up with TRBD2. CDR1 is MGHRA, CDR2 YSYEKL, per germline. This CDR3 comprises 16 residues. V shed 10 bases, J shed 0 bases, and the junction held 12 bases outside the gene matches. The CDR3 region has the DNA TGCGCCACCTCCCGACTAGCCGCCATCTCCTACAATGAGCAGTTCTTC. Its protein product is CATSRLAAISYNEQFF.

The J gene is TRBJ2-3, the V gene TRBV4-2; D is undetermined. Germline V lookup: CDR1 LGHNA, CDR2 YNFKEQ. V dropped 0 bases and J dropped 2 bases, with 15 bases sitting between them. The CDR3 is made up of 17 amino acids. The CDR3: CASSQDPRNRVTDTQYF. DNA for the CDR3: TGTGCCAGCAGCCAAGACCCCAGGAATAGGGTCACAGATACGCAGTATTTT.

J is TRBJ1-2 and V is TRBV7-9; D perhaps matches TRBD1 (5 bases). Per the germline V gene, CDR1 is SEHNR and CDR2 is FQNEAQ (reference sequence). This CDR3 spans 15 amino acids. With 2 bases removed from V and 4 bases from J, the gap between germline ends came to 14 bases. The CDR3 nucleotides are TGTGCCAGCAGCTTAAGCCCGAGGGGTGGCTATGGCTACACCTTC. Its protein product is CASSLSPRGGYGYTF.

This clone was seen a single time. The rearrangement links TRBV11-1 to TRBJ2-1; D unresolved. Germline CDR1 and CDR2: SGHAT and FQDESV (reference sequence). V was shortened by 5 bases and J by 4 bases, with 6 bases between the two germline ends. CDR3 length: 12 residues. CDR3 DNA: TGTGCCAGCAGCCTACGTTACAATGAGCAGTTCTTC. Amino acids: CASSLRYNEQFF. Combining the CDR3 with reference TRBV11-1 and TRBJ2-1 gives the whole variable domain EAEVAQSPRYKITEKSQAVAFWCDPISGHATLYWYRQILGQGPELLVQFQDESVVDDSQLPKDRFSAERLKGVDSTLKIQPAELGDSAMYLCASSLRYNEQFFGPGTRLTVL.

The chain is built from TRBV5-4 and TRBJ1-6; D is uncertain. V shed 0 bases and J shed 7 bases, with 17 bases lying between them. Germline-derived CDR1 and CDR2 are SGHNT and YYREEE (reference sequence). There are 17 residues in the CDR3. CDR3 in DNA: TGTGCCAGCAGCTTGGGAGTTGGAGACACCACCAATTCACCCCTCCACTTT. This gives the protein CASSLGVGDTTNSPLHF.

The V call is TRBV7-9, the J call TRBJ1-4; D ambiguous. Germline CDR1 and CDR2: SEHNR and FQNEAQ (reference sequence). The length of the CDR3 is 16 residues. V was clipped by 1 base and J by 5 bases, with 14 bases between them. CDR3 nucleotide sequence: TGTGCCAGCAGCTTAGATTACAAAGAGGGAAATGAAAAACTGTTTTTT. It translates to CASSLDYKEGNEKLFF.

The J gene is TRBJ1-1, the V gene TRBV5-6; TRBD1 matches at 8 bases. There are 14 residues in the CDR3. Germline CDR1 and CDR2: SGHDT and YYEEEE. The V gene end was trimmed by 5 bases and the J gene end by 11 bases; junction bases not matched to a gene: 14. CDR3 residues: CASSRAPGGAMAFF. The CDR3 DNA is TGTGCCAGCAGTCGGGCGCCAGGGGGCGCGATGGCTTTCTTT.

CDR3 DNA sequence: TGTGCCAGCAGCGCCCAGACTAGCGGGAGGAGAAATGAGCAGTTCTTC. This translates into CASSAQTSGRRNEQFF. The V gene is TRBV7-3, the J gene TRBJ2-1, with 13 bases lining up with TRBD2. V was pared by 5 bases and J by 7 bases, with 8 bases of the junction left unmatched. The CDR3 runs to 16 residues. Germline V gene data show CDR1 as SGHTA and CDR2 as FQGTGA. The variable domain in full, with the rest retrieved from reference TRBV7-3 and TRBJ2-1, is GAGVSQTPSNKVTEKGKYVELRCDPISGHTALYWYRQSLGQGPEFLIYFQGTGAADDSGLPNDRFFAVRPEGSVSTLKIQRTERGDSAVYLCASSAQTSGRRNEQFFGPGTRLTVL.

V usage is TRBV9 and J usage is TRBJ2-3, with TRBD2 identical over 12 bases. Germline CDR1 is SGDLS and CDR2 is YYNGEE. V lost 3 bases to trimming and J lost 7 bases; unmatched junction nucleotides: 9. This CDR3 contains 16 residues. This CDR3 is CASSASTSGRGYTQYF. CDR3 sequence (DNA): TGTGCCAGCAGCGCCTCGACTAGCGGGAGAGGATATACGCAGTATTTT. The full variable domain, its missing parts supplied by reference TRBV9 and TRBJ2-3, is DSGVTQTPKHLITATGQRVTLRCSPRSGDLSVYWYQQSLDQGLQFLIQYYNGEERAKGNILERFSAQQFPDLHSELNLSSLELGDSALYFCASSASTSGRGYTQYFGPGTRLTVL.

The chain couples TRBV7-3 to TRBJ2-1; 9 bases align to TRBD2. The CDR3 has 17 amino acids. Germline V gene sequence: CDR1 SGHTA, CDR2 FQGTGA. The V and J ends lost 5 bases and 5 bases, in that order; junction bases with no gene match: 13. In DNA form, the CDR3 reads TGTGCCAGCAGCCCACCCTTTGGGGTAGCGGGGGACAATGAGCAGTTCTTC. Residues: CASSPPFGVAGDNEQFF.